One and the same sample provided the 24 T cell receptor beta chains below, sequenced in a study of T cells after yellow fever vaccination. One entry per CDR3 protein results from TCRdb running MiXCR on the 5' RACE reads. The sample holds 300,000 to 400,000 distinct CDR3 sequences, roughly 6.2% seen once. Sample: PBMCs, taken 5 days after the yellow fever booster vaccination. The receptors were sampled from a man under 40 who received the YFV17D yellow fever vaccine.

The chain has TRBV25-1 and TRBJ2-7, with no clear D. Germline values: CDR1 MGHDK, CDR2 SYGVNS. The V and J ends lost 3 bases and 7 bases respectively, with 10 bases between them. The CDR3 runs to 12 residues. The chain's CDR3 is CASSDLAGEQYF. CDR3 nucleotide sequence: TGTGCCAGCAGTGATTTGGCTGGGGAGCAGTACTTC.

This clonotype was seen at least ten times. The chain combines TRBV4-3 with TRBJ2-5; D gene ambiguous. Trimming removed 1 base at V and 5 bases at J, with 11 bases between. Germline V gene lookup returns CDR1 LGHNA and CDR2 YSLEER. The length of the CDR3 is 14 residues. The CDR3 bases are TGCGCCAGCAGCCAAGCAGAGCGCTCTGAGACCCAGTACTTC. This codes for CASSQAERSETQYF.

This clonotype was seen ten or more times. V gene TRBV6-5 combines with J gene TRBJ2-1; D gene ambiguous. Between the trimmed V and J ends, which lost 3 bases and 7 bases, there was a span of 13 bases. CDR3 length: 14 amino acids. Per the germline V gene, CDR1 is MNHEY and CDR2 is SVGAGI. CDR3 amino acids: CASSYVPSRNEQFF. CDR3 bases: TGTGCCAGCAGTTATGTACCCTCTAGGAATGAGCAGTTCTTC.

The chain couples TRBV5-6 to TRBJ2-1, with 13 bases matching TRBD2. In germline, CDR1 is SGHDT, CDR2 YYEEEE. This CDR3 contains 12 residues. The V segment lost 10 bases and the J segment 9 bases; nucleotides outside the gene matches: 4. The CDR3 loop is CAGGLAGVEQFF. The CDR3 bases are TGTGCCGGTGGACTAGCGGGAGTTGAGCAGTTCTTC.

The CDR3 region has the DNA TGTGCCAGCCCGTTTGAGCAATCCGGGTCCTACGAGCAGTACTTC. Translation gives CASPFEQSGSYEQYF. This chain connects TRBV6-5 to TRBJ2-7; D gene unclear. V lost 8 bases to trimming and J lost 1 base, with 18 bases between them. This CDR3 has 15 residues. Germline V gene sequence: CDR1 MNHEY, CDR2 SVGAGI.

The gene calls are TRBV12-3 or TRBV12-4 and TRBJ1-2; no definite D call. Trimming removed 4 bases at V and 5 bases at J, with 11 bases between. The CDR3 consists of 13 residues. CDR3 DNA: TGTGCCAGCAGTTCCGGGCCACCATATGGCTACACCTTC. Amino acid sequence: CASSSGPPYGYTF.

The CDR3 bases are TGCAGTGCTAGAGATGACGGGCGGGGCATCACTGGGCAAGAGACCCAGTACTTC. Encoded protein: CSARDDGRGITGQETQYF. V gene TRBV20-1 combines with J gene TRBJ2-5; a weak D match, TRBD2 (6 bases). Germline CDR1 reads DFQATT; CDR2 reads SNEGSKA (reference sequence). This CDR3 spans 18 amino acids. Trimming took 0 bases from V and 2 from J, leaving 22 bases between them.

This clonotype was recorded at least ten times. The chain uses TRBV20-1 and TRBJ1-1, with 10 positions matching TRBD1. The length of the CDR3 is 14 residues. Trimming removed 5 bases from V and 8 bases from J; junction bases left unmatched: 11. Germline loops: CDR1 DFQATT, CDR2 SNEGSKA (reference sequence). CDR3 nucleotides: TGCAGTGCTTTACACGGACAGGGGGGATTGGAAGCTTTCTTT. Translated: CSALHGQGGLEAFF.

The sample holds many counts of this clonotype. This chain links TRBV20-1 with TRBJ2-7, with 7 bases identical to TRBD1. The CDR3 length is 13 residues. The J segment lost 3 bases and the V segment lost 0 bases, leaving 2 bases of the junction unmatched. Per the germline V gene, CDR1 is DFQATT and CDR2 is SNEGSKA (reference sequence). The CDR3 spells CSAREQGNYEQYF. The CDR3 DNA follows: TGCAGTGCTAGAGAACAGGGGAACTACGAGCAGTACTTC.

The gene calls are TRBV5-1 and TRBJ2-7; unclear D gene. V was shortened by 4 bases and J by 2 bases, with 10 bases between the two germline ends. CDR1 is SGHRS and CDR2 is YFSETQ in the germline V gene. This CDR3 is built from 13 residues. CDR3 in amino acids: CASSEHSAYEQYF. In DNA form, the CDR3 reads TGCGCCAGCAGCGAACATTCAGCCTACGAGCAGTACTTC. Looking up the rest from reference TRBV5-1 and TRBJ2-7 gives the full variable domain: KAGVTQTPRYLIKTRGQQVTLSCSPISGHRSVSWYQQTPGQGLQFLFEYFSETQRNKGNFPGRFSGRQFSNSRSEMNVSTLELGDSALYLCASSEHSAYEQYFGPGTRLTVT.

This chain connects TRBV7-9 to TRBJ2-3; D is unresolved. Trimming removed 5 bases at V and 4 bases at J, with 7 bases between. CDR1 is SEHNR, CDR2 FQNEAQ, per germline (reference sequence). The CDR3 is made up of 12 amino acids. CDR3 in DNA: TGTGCCAGCAGCAGAAATCCAGATACGCAGTATTTT. Its translation: CASSRNPDTQYF.

This clonotype was recorded at least ten times. The V gene is TRBV28, the J gene TRBJ2-3; 8 nucleotides line up with TRBD2. Germline V gives CDR1 MDHEN, CDR2 SYDVKM. The CDR3 contains 16 residues. V lost 6 bases, J lost 2 bases, and 10 bases stayed unmatched. CDR3 sequence reads: CASRVPGGVPTDTQYF. The CDR3, as DNA: TGTGCCAGCAGGGTTCCCGGGGGGGTCCCCACAGATACGCAGTATTTT.

The J gene is TRBJ2-2, the V gene TRBV20-1; D is perhaps TRBD2 (8 bases). Germline lookup yields CDR1 DFQATT and CDR2 SNEGSKA (reference sequence). CDR3 size: 17 residues. Trimming shortened V by 3 bases and J by 6 bases, and 23 bases separated the two germline ends. The CDR3 nucleotides read TGCAGTGCTAGCCGACAGGGTGGGGGACTAGTTGCCGGGGAGCTGTTTTTT. This codes for CSASRQGGGLVAGELFF.

With respect to this clonotype: Its ends do not fully match the called genes, so a read error is possible. The chain has TRBV5-1 and TRBJ2-3; 7 nucleotides agree with TRBD2. Per the germline V gene, CDR1 is SGHRS and CDR2 is YFSETQ. CDR3 length: 14 residues. Here the CDR3 DNA reads TGCGCCAGCACCTTGGGAGGGCCGACAGATACGCAGTATTTT. Amino acids: CASTLGGPTDTQYF.

CDR3 protein: CASSGPAPDTQYF. Here the CDR3 DNA reads TGTGCCAGCAGTGGACCAGCACCAGATACGCAGTATTTT. The chain carries TRBV27 and TRBJ2-3; D not certain. Germline-derived CDR1 and CDR2 are MNHEY and SMNVEV (reference sequence). V was pared by 5 bases and J by 4 bases, with 10 bases between. The CDR3 contains 13 residues.

This clonotype was seen only a few times. This rearrangement joins TRBV20-1 to TRBJ1-2; unclear D gene. This CDR3 is 11 amino acids long. The germline CDR1 and CDR2 sequences are DFQATT and SNEGSKA (reference sequence). The V gene lost 4 bases and the J gene lost 2 bases, with 5 bases spanning the gap. This CDR3 reads CSAKENYGYTF. The CDR3 DNA sequence: TGCAGTGCTAAGGAAAACTATGGCTACACCTTC.

At least ten counts were recorded for this clonotype. The genes are TRBV5-6 and TRBJ2-5; the D is unclear. The CDR3 runs 15 residues. Trimming took 3 bases from V and 1 from J, leaving 13 bases between them. Germline V lookup: CDR1 SGHDT, CDR2 YYEEEE. As DNA, the CDR3 is TGTGCCAGCAGCTCGTCCGCAAGGGTCCAAGAGACCCAGTACTTC. Translating gives CASSSSARVQETQYF. The variable domain in full, with the rest retrieved from reference TRBV5-6 and TRBJ2-5, is DAGVTQSPTHLIKTRGQQVTLRCSPKSGHDTVSWYQQALGQGPQFIFQYYEEEERQRGNFPDRFSGHQFPNYSSELNVNALLLGDSALYLCASSSSARVQETQYFGPGTRLLVL.

This clonotype has at least ten counts. This chain joins TRBV27 and TRBJ2-1; D may be TRBD1 or TRBD2 (5 bases each). Trimming removed 0 bases from V and 5 bases from J, with 14 bases in between. Germline V gene data show CDR1 as MNHEY and CDR2 as SMNVEV (reference sequence). The CDR3 has 16 residues. CDR3 residues: CASSLSVAGGNNEQFF. The CDR3 DNA reads as TGTGCCAGCAGTTTATCGGTAGCTGGGGGAAACAATGAGCAGTTCTTC.

There are a few counts of this clonotype. This chain links TRBV3-1 with TRBJ1-3; no clear D. The CDR3 is 11 amino acids. The germline V gene has CDR1 LGHDT and CDR2 YNNKEL (reference sequence). V gave up 8 bases and J gave up 9 bases, with 11 bases separating them. CDR3 protein: CASGGQTTIYF. DNA of the CDR3: TGTGCCAGCGGTGGGCAGACCACCATATATTTT.

This clonotype came up many times. J is TRBJ2-7 and V is TRBV7-9; TRBD1 might be the D (6 bases). This CDR3 spans 14 amino acids. Trimming removed 2 bases at V and 0 bases at J, with 8 bases between. Germline CDR1 reads SEHNR; CDR2 reads FQNEAQ (reference sequence). The DNA of the CDR3 is TGTGCCAGCAGCTTAACAGGGAGCTCCTACGAGCAGTACTTC. The encoded protein is CASSLTGSSYEQYF.

This clonotype showed up just a few times. The CDR3 nucleotides read TGTGCCAGCAGCTTAGCCCCGCGGGATGGTGAGCAGTTCTTC. Amino acid sequence: CASSLAPRDGEQFF. The chain has TRBV7-8 and TRBJ2-1; maybe TRBD2 (6 bases). V was cut by 0 bases and J by 9 bases, with 12 bases left in between. Germline values: CDR1 SGHVS, CDR2 FQNEAQ. This CDR3 has 14 residues.

The sample holds a few counts of this clonotype. The CDR3 nucleotides are TGTGCCAGCAGCCAAGGGCTAGCGGGGTATGAGCAGTTCTTC. This codes for CASSQGLAGYEQFF. The J gene is TRBJ2-1, the V gene TRBV4-2; 9 bases line up with TRBD2. There are 14 residues in the CDR3. With 1 base clipped from V and 8 bases from J, the junction kept 3 bases outside the gene matches. The germline V gene has CDR1 LGHNA and CDR2 YNFKEQ.

Many counts were recorded for this clonotype. The chain recombines TRBV6-5 with TRBJ1-6; 7 bases fit TRBD1. The CDR3 is made up of 15 amino acids. CDR1 MNHEY and CDR2 SVGAGI come from the germline V gene. Trimming took 2 bases from V and 6 from J; bases not matched to a gene: 4. DNA of the CDR3: TGTGCCAGCAGTTACGAGGGACAGCCTAATTCACCCCTCCACTTT. This gives the protein CASSYEGQPNSPLHF.

Many counts were recorded for this clonotype. This rearrangement joins TRBV5-1 to TRBJ2-1; D may be TRBD1 (5 bases). Trimming pared 4 bases from V and 8 bases from J, leaving 10 bases between. Germline V gene data show CDR1 as SGHRS and CDR2 as YFSETQ. The CDR3 has 12 residues. In nucleotides, the CDR3 is TGCGCCAGCAGCCTGCAAGGGGATGAGCAGTTCTTC. Translation: CASSLQGDEQFF.